One and the same sample provided the 25 T cell receptor beta chains below, sequenced in a study of cytomegalovirus exposure and HLA in healthy donors. A multiplex PCR was run with 60 Vbeta primers and 13 Jbeta primers. This table comes from immunoSEQ multiplex PCR, and its TCRdb copy is limited to in-frame clones, with some not included. This sample has over 150,000 clones, with approximately 85% found just once. Specimen: PBMCs. These receptors all come from a man between 25 and 39 years old in good health and CMV-seropositive.

Comments on this clone: Other nucleotide sequences from this sample produce the same CDR3. V gene TRBV14 combines with J gene TRBJ1-1; 7 bases are a match to TRBD1. The CDR3 is made up of 13 amino acids. The germline V gene encodes CDR1 SGHDN and CDR2 FVKESK. V lost 7 bases to trimming and J lost 5 bases; unmatched junction nucleotides: 7. The CDR3 reads CASKTGFGTEAFF. The DNA of the CDR3 is TGTGCCAGCAAGACAGGGTTCGGGACTGAAGCTTTCTTT.

The V gene is TRBV2, the J gene TRBJ2-2; D might be TRBD1 (6 bases). The CDR3 contains 14 residues. V was trimmed by 4 bases and J by 6 bases, leaving 12 bases between them. Germline CDR1 reads SNHLY; CDR2 reads FYNNEI. The CDR3 protein is CASSGQEEAGELFF. The CDR3 DNA reads TGTGCCAGCAGTGGACAGGAAGAAGCCGGGGAGCTGTTTTTT.

The chain employs TRBV9 and TRBJ2-3, with 16 positions matching TRBD2. Looked up from germline, CDR1 is SGDLS and CDR2 is YYNGEE. The V gene end was trimmed by 4 bases and the J gene end by 1 base; junction bases not matched to a gene: 6. The CDR3 covers 18 residues. The CDR3 bases are TGTGCCAGCAGCCCGGGACTAGCGGGAGGGATTCGCACAGATACGCAGTATTTT. This sequence encodes CASSPGLAGGIRTDTQYF.

This chain uses TRBV5-1 with TRBJ2-1; 10 nucleotides line up with TRBD2. The CDR3 is made up of 16 amino acids. Germline V lookup: CDR1 SGHRS, CDR2 YFSETQ. V was clipped by 3 bases and J by 8 bases; unmatched bases: 11. The CDR3 DNA is TGCGCCAGCAGCTCCTATACTAGCGGGACGGGGGATGAGCAGTTCTTC. This encodes CASSSYTSGTGDEQFF.

This chain links TRBV6-1 with TRBJ1-2; possibly TRBD1 for D (6 bases). This CDR3 comprises 13 residues. The germline gives CDR1 MNHNS, CDR2 SASEGT. Trimming took off 5 bases at V and 8 bases at J, with 15 bases between the two ends. As DNA, the CDR3 is TGTGCCAGCAGTTTAGACAGGTGGCACGGCTACACCTTC. As protein: CASSLDRWHGYTF.

V is TRBV4-1 and J is TRBJ1-5; perhaps TRBD1 as D (5 bases). CDR3 length: 15 amino acids. Trimming left V 4 bases short and J 2 bases short, with 12 bases between. Germline CDR1 and CDR2: MGHRA and YSYEKL. The CDR3 protein is CASSLSGFGNQPQHF. CDR3 nucleotides: TGCGCCAGCAGCCTCTCAGGGTTCGGCAATCAGCCCCAGCATTTT.

For this clone: At one of its ends the junction is not consistent with the germline gene, which may arise from a read error. The V call is TRBV15, the J call TRBJ2-6; 14 bases align to TRBD2. The CDR3 consists of 19 residues. Germline CDR1 is LNHNV and CDR2 is YYDKDF (reference sequence). CDR3 loop: CATSNHGTSGSSGASVLTF. The CDR3 DNA reads as TGTGCCACCAGCAATCACGGGACTAGCGGGAGCTCTGGGGCCAGCGTCCTGACTTTC.

This clone appeared once. V usage is TRBV5-6 and J usage is TRBJ1-5; D is uncertain. Germline lookup yields CDR1 SGHDT and CDR2 YYEEEE. The CDR3 is 13 amino acids. V was clipped by 2 bases and J by 4 bases, with 7 bases between them. The CDR3 spells CASSFSGNQPQHF. CDR3 DNA: TGTGCCAGCAGCTTCTCCGGGAATCAGCCCCAGCATTTT.

This clone was found once. The rearrangement joins TRBV19 to TRBJ1-2; 10 positions agree with TRBD1. Losses at the gene ends were 5 bases for V and 4 bases for J; bases not matched to a gene: 4. The CDR3 runs 14 residues. CDR1 and CDR2 (germline): LNHDA, SQIVND (reference sequence). CDR3 protein: CASSLDRGGYGYTF. For the CDR3, the DNA is TGTGCCAGTAGTTTGGACAGGGGGGGCTATGGCTACACCTTC.

The CDR3 protein is CASSSPEQPEQFF. The CDR3 DNA reads as TGTGCCAGCAGTTCCCCGGAACAGCCTGAGCAGTTCTTC. This chain uses TRBV28 with TRBJ2-1; no reliable D call. Per germline, CDR1 MDHEN and CDR2 SYDVKM. The CDR3 sequence is 13 residues long. V shed 4 bases and J shed 9 bases, with 13 bases lying between them.

The V and J genes are TRBV30 and TRBJ1-1, with D possibly TRBD1 on 5 matching bases. The CDR3 has 13 residues. Germline V gene sequence: CDR1 GTSNPN, CDR2 SVGIG (reference sequence). V lost 3 bases to trimming and J lost 6 bases, with 14 bases between them. CDR3 nucleotides: TGTGCCTGGAGCGGGGCGGGGATGTCTGAAGCTTTCTTT. This encodes CAWSGAGMSEAFF.

The CDR3 protein is CATSRDSTQPTSYTF. The CDR3 coding sequence is TGTGCCACCAGCAGAGATTCCACGCAACCTACTAGCTACACCTTC. The chain uses TRBV15 and TRBJ1-2, with no clear D. Per germline, CDR1 LNHNV and CDR2 YYDKDF (reference sequence). This CDR3 contains 15 residues. Trimming took 0 bases from V and 9 from J, leaving 17 bases between them.

This CDR3 is CASSLDGPADYGYTF. CDR3 bases: TGTGCCAGCAGTTTAGACGGCCCTGCGGACTATGGCTACACCTTC. The chain has TRBV28 and TRBJ1-2; D is undetermined. V shed 2 bases and J shed 3 bases, with 13 bases lying between them. The length of the CDR3 is 15 residues. From germline, CDR1 is MDHEN and CDR2 SYDVKM.

The rearrangement joins TRBV2 to TRBJ2-7; TRBD2 is a possible D gene (6 bases). This CDR3 comprises 15 residues. The V and J ends lost 2 bases and 0 bases respectively, with 11 bases between them. CDR1 and CDR2 from the germline V gene are SNHLY and FYNNEI. The DNA of the CDR3 is TGTGCCAGCAGTGAAAAGGGACTCCGCTCCTACGAGCAGTACGTC. It yields the protein CASSEKGLRSYEQYV.

The rearrangement uses TRBV5-4 and TRBJ2-2; 8 bases are shared with TRBD2. Per germline, CDR1 SGHNT and CDR2 YYREEE (reference sequence). This CDR3 contains 14 residues. J lost 2 bases, V lost 4 bases, and 1 base had no gene match. CDR3 amino acids: CASSVAGNTGELFF. CDR3 DNA sequence: TGTGCCAGCAGCGTAGCGGGAAACACCGGGGAGCTGTTTTTT.

This chain connects TRBV2 to TRBJ1-5; D gene unclear. Per germline, CDR1 SNHLY and CDR2 FYNNEI. The V gene lost 3 bases and the J gene lost 0 bases, with 12 bases spanning the gap. CDR3 length: 16 amino acids. CDR3 sequence: CASSERGGISNQPQHF. CDR3 bases: TGTGCCAGCAGTGAGCGGGGTGGGATTAGCAATCAGCCCCAGCATTTT.

This chain joins TRBV27 and TRBJ1-3, with D possibly being TRBD1 (5 bases). V lost 5 bases, J lost 4 bases, and 9 bases lay in between. The length of the CDR3 is 13 residues. Per germline, CDR1 MNHEY and CDR2 SMNVEV (reference sequence). The CDR3 DNA follows: TGTGCCAGCAGTCCAAACAGGGGAAACACCATATATTTT. Residues: CASSPNRGNTIYF.

V gene TRBV4-1 combines with J gene TRBJ2-7; 8 positions match TRBD1. The CDR3 is 14 residues long. Per germline, CDR1 MGHRA and CDR2 YSYEKL. V shed 4 bases, J shed 4 bases, and the junction held 6 bases outside the gene matches. This CDR3 reads CASSLGQGLYEQYF. CDR3 nucleotides: TGCGCCAGCAGCCTCGGACAGGGCCTTTACGAGCAGTACTTC.

The genes are TRBV21-1 and TRBJ1-1; the D call in the table, TRBD1, was not verified against the DNA. TRBV21-1 is noted as a pseudogene. This CDR3 contains 15 residues. This CDR3 is CASSNLLPGDTEAFF. Written as DNA, the CDR3 is TGTGCCAGCAGCAATCTCCTACCAGGGGACACTGAAGCTTTCTTT.

The sample holds a few counts of this clone. The rearrangement links TRBV30 to TRBJ1-1, with a possible D match to TRBD1 (6 bases). The V end was cut by 4 bases, the J end by 6 bases, with 18 bases between. The CDR3 has 14 residues. The germline CDR1 and CDR2 sequences are GTSNPN and SVGIG (reference sequence). The CDR3 DNA reads as TGTGCCTGGACCGATGAGGACAGATTATCTGAAGCTTTCTTT. Amino acids: CAWTDEDRLSEAFF. The entire variable domain, with the rest obtained from reference TRBV30 and TRBJ1-1, is as follows: SQTIHQWPATLVQPVGSPLSLECTVEGTSNPNLYWYRQAAGRGLQLLFYSVGIGQISSEVPQNLSASRPQDRQFILSSKKLLLSDSGFYLCAWTDEDRLSEAFFGQGTRLTVV.

The rearrangement joins TRBV2 to TRBJ2-7; tentatively, D is TRBD1 (5 bases). V lost 6 bases and J 0 bases, leaving 18 bases between the germline ends. This CDR3 has 16 residues. In germline, CDR1 is SNHLY, CDR2 FYNNEI. This CDR3 is CASRGDHISDSYEQYF. The CDR3, as DNA: TGTGCCAGCAGAGGGGATCATATCTCCGACTCCTACGAGCAGTACTTC.

The chain employs TRBV18 and TRBJ1-5; D perhaps matches TRBD1 (5 bases). V shed 8 bases and J shed 6 bases, with 20 bases lying between them. CDR3 length equals 15 residues. From germline, CDR1 is KGHSH and CDR2 LQKENI. The CDR3 reads CASTRATSKGQPQHF. The CDR3 DNA reads TGTGCCAGCACCAGGGCCACCTCGAAGGGTCAGCCCCAGCATTTT.

The CDR3 DNA reads as TGTGCCAGAAGCTTGGGTACAGCAACTAATGAAAAACTGTTTTTT. Encoded protein: CARSLGTATNEKLFF. The genes are TRBV5-3 and TRBJ1-4, with D uncertain. TRBV5-3 is annotated as an ORF whose role is uncertain. V lost 0 bases to trimming and J lost 0 bases, with 6 bases between them. The CDR3 has 15 amino acids.

This clone has a handful of counts. The chain carries TRBV12-5 and TRBJ2-1; 11 bases match TRBD2. Looked up from germline, CDR1 is LGHNT and CDR2 is FRNRAP. CDR3 length equals 15 residues. V was pared by 6 bases and J by 8 bases, with 9 bases of the junction left unmatched. CDR3 region: CASGLAGGPPDEQFF. DNA for the CDR3: TGTGCTAGTGGATTAGCGGGAGGGCCGCCGGATGAGCAGTTCTTC.

The rearrangement uses TRBV4-1 and TRBJ2-1; TRBD2 matches at 13 bases. The CDR3 length is 17 residues. V lost 1 base, J lost 3 bases, and 3 bases stayed unmatched. The V gene's germline CDR1 is MGHRA and CDR2 YSYEKL. In DNA, the CDR3 is TGCGCCAGCAGCCAAGTGGGACTAGCGGGGAACTACAATGAGCAGTTCTTC. Translating gives CASSQVGLAGNYNEQFF.